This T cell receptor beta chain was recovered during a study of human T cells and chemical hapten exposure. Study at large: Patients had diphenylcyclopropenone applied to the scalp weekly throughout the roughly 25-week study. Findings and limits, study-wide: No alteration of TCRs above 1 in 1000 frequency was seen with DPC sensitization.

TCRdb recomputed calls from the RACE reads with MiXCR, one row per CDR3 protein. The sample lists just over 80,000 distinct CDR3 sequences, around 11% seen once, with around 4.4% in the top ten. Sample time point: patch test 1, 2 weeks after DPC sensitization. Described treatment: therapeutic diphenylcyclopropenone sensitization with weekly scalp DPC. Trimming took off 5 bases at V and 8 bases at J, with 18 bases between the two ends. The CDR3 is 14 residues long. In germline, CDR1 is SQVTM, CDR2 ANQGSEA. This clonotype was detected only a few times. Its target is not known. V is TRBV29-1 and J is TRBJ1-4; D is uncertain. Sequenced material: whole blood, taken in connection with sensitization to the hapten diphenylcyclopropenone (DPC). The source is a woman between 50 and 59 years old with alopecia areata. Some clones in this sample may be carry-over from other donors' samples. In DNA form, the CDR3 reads TGCAGCGTTCCCGAGCGGGCCTCGGGGGAAAAACTGTTTTTT. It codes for CSVPERASGEKLFF.